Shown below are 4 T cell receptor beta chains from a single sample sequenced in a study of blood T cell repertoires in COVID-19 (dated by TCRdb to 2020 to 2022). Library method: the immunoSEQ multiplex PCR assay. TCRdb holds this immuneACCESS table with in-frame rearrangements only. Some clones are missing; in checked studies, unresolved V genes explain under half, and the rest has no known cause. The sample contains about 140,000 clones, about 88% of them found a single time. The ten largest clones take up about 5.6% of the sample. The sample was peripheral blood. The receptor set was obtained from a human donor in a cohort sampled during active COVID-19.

The CDR3: CAWIGSGDFGNTIYF. The CDR3 DNA is TGTGCCTGGATCGGATCAGGGGATTTTGGAAACACCATATATTTT. The rearrangement joins TRBV30 to TRBJ1-3; maybe TRBD1 (6 bases). CDR1 and CDR2 (germline): GTSNPN, SVGIG (reference sequence). The CDR3 is 15 amino acids. Between the trimmed V and J ends, which lost 4 bases and 3 bases, there was a span of 16 bases. The entire variable domain, with the rest obtained from reference TRBV30 and TRBJ1-3, is as follows: SQTIHQWPATLVQPVGSPLSLECTVEGTSNPNLYWYRQAAGRGLQLLFYSVGIGQISSEVPQNLSASRPQDRQFILSSKKLLLSDSGFYLCAWIGSGDFGNTIYFGEGSWLTVV.

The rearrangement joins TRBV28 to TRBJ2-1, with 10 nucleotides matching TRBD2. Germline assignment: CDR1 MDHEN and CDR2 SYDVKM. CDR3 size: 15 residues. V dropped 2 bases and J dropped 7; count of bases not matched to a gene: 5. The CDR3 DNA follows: TGTGCCAGCAGTTTACAAGCGGGAGGGGGGAATGAGCAGTTCTTC. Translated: CASSLQAGGGNEQFF. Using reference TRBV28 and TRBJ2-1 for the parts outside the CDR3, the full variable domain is DVKVTQSSRYLVKRTGEKVFLECVQDMDHENMFWYRQDPGLGLRLIYFSYDVKMKEKGDIPEGYSVSREKKERFSLILESASTNQTSMYLCASSLQAGGGNEQFFGPGTRLTVL.

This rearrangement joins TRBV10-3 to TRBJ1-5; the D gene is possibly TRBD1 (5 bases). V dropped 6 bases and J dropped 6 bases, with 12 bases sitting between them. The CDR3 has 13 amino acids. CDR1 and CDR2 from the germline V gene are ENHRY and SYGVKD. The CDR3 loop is CAIRQGVSQPQHF. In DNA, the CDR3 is TGTGCCATCAGGCAAGGGGTGAGTCAGCCCCAGCATTTT.

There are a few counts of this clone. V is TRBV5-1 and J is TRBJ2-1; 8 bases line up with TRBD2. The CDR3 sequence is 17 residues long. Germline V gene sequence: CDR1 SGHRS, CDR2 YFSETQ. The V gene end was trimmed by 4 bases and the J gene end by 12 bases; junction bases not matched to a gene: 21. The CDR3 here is CASSGGTQASGPWGQFF. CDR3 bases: TGCGCCAGCAGCGGGGGGACACAAGCTAGCGGGCCTTGGGGGCAGTTCTTC.